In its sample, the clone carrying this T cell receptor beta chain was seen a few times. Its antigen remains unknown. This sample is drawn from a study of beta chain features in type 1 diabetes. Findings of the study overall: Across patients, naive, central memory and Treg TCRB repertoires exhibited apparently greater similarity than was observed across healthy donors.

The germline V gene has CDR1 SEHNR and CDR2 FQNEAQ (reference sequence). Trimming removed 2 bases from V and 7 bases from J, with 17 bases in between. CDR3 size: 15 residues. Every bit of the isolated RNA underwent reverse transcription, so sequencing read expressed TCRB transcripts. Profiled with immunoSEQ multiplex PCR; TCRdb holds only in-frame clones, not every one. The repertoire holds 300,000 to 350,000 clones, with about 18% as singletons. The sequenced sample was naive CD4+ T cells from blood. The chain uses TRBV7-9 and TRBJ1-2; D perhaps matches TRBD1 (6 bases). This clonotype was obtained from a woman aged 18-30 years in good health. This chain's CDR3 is CASSLLAQGLSGYTF. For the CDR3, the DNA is TGTGCCAGCAGCTTATTGGCGCAGGGGTTGTCTGGCTACACCTTC.